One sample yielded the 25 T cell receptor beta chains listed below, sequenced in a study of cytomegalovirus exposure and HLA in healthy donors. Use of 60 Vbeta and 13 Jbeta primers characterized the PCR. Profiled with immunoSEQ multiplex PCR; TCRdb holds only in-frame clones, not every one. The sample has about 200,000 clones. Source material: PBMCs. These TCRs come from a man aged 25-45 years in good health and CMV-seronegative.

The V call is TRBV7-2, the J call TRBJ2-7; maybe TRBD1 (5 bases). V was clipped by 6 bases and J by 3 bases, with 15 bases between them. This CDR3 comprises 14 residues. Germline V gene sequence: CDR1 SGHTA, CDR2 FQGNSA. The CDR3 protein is CASSRKQENYEQYF. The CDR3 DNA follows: TGTGCCAGCAGTCGGAAACAGGAGAACTACGAGCAGTACTTC. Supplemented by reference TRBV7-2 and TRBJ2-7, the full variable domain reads GAGVSQSPSNKVTEKGKDVELRCDPISGHTALYWYRQSLGQGLEFLIYFQGNSAPDKSGLPSDRFSAERTGGSVSTLTIQRTQQEDSAVYLCASSRKQENYEQYFGPGTRLTVT.

The CDR3 here is CASSLRETTEAFF. For the CDR3, the DNA is TGTGCCAGCAGCTTACGGGAGACCACTGAAGCTTTCTTT. The chain carries TRBV7-7 and TRBJ1-1, with D unresolved. This CDR3 region has 13 residues. Germline V gene sequence: CDR1 SSHAT, CDR2 FNYEAQ (reference sequence). Between the trimmed V and J ends, which lost 2 bases and 4 bases, there was a span of 8 bases.

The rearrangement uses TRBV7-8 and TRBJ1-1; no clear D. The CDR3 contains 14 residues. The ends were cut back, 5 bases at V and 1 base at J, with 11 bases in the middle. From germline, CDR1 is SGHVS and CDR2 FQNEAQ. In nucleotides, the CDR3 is TGTGCCAGCAGCCTATCATATGGGAACACTGAAGCTTTCTTT. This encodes CASSLSYGNTEAFF.

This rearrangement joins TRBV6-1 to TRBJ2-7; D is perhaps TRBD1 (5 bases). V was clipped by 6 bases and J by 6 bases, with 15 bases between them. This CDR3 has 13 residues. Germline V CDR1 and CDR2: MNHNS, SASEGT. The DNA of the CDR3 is TGTGCCAGCAGCCAAAAGCCAGGGTTCGAGCAGTACTTC. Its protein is CASSQKPGFEQYF.

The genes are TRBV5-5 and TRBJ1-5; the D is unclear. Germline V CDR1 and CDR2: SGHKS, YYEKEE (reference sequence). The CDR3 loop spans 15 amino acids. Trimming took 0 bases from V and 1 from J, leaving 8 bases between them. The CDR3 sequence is CASSLVEWSNQPQHF. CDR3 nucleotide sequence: TGTGCCAGCAGCTTGGTAGAGTGGAGCAATCAGCCCCAGCATTTT.

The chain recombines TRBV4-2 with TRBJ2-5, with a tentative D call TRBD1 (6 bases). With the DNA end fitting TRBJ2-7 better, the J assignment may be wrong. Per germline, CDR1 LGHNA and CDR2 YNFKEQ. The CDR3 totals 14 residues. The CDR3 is CASSQVTQGYEQYF. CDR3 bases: TGTGCCAGCAGCCAGGTTACTCAGGGGTACGAGCAGTACTTC.

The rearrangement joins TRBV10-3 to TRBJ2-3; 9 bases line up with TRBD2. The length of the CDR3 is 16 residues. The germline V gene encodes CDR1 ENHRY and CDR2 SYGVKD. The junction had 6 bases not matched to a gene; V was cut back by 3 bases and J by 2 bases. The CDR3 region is CAISERSGGITDTQYF. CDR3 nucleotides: TGTGCCATCAGTGAAAGGAGCGGGGGGATCACAGATACGCAGTATTTT.

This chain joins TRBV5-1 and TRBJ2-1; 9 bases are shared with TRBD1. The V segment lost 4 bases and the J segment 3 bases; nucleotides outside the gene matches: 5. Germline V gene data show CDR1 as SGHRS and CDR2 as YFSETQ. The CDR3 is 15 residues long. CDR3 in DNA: TGCGCCAGCAGCACCGGACAGGGGAGCTACAATGAGCAGTTCTTC. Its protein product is CASSTGQGSYNEQFF.

The CDR3 loop reads CASSLVSYNEQFF. The CDR3 coding sequence is TGCGCCAGCAGCTTAGTGAGTTACAATGAGCAGTTCTTC. The V call is TRBV5-1, the J call TRBJ2-1; D is unresolved. CDR1 SGHRS and CDR2 YFSETQ come from the germline V gene. The V gene lost 2 bases and the J gene lost 4 bases, with 7 bases spanning the gap. This CDR3 has 13 amino acids.

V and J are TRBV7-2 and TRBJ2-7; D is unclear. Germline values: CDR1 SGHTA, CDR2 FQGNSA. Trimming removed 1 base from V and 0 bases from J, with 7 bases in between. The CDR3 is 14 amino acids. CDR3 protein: CASSLGLNSYEQYF. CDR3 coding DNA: TGTGCCAGCAGCTTAGGGCTTAACTCCTACGAGCAGTACTTC.

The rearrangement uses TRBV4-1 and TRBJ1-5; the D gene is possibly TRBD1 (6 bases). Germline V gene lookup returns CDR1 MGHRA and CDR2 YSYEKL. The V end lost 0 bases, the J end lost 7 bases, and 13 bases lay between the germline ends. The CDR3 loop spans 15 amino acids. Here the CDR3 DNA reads TGCGCCAGCAGCCAAGATGAACAGGGTCGCCAGCCCCAGCATTTT. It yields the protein CASSQDEQGRQPQHF.

CDR3 DNA: TGTGCCAGCAGCTTTACGTGGGGTGCTAGCGAATCCTACGAGCAGTACTTC. Its protein product is CASSFTWGASESYEQYF. The genes are TRBV21-1 and TRBJ2-7; the DNA was not compared with TRBD2, the D call given in the table. TRBV21-1 is deemed a pseudogene. The CDR3 totals 17 residues.

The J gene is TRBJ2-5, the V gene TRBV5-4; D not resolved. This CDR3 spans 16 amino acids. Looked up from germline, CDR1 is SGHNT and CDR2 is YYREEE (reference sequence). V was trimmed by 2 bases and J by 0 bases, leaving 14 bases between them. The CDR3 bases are TGTGCCAGCAGCTTATCCCCGACGGAGTACCAAGAGACCCAGTACTTC. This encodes CASSLSPTEYQETQYF.

The CDR3 sequence: CASSFNPVRRGNYGYTF. The CDR3 coding sequence is TGCGCCAGCAGCTTTAATCCCGTTCGTCGGGGGAACTATGGCTACACCTTC. The V and J genes are TRBV5-1 and TRBJ1-2, with D maybe TRBD1 (5 bases). V lost 2 bases to trimming and J lost 2 bases, with 19 bases between them. CDR1 is SGHRS, CDR2 YFSETQ, per germline. The CDR3 consists of 17 residues.

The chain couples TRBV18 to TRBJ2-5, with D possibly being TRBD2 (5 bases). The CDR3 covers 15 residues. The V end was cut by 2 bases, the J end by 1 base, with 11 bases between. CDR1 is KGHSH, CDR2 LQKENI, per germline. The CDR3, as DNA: TGTGCCAGCTCACCAGGGTCGGGGTCCCAAGAGACCCAGTACTTC. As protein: CASSPGSGSQETQYF.

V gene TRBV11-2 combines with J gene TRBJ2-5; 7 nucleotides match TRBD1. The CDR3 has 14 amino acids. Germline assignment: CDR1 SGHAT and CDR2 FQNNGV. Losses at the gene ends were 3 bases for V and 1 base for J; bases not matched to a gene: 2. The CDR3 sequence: CASSLNRGQETQYF. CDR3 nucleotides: TGTGCCAGCAGCTTGAACAGGGGCCAAGAGACCCAGTACTTC.

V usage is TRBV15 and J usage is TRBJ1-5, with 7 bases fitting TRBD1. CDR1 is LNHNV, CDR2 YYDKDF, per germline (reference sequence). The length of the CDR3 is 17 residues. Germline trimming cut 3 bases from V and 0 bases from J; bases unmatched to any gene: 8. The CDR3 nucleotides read TGTGCCACCAGCAGGGCGACAGGGCCCTATAGCAATCAGCCCCAGCATTTT. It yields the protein CATSRATGPYSNQPQHF.

The CDR3 DNA reads TGTGCCAGCAGTCCAGGGGCGAACTATGGCTACACCTTC. This codes for CASSPGANYGYTF. The gene calls are TRBV28 and TRBJ1-2; a possible D gene is TRBD1 (6 bases). The CDR3 is 13 amino acids. The ends were cut back, 5 bases at V and 2 bases at J, with 9 bases in the middle. Germline loops: CDR1 MDHEN, CDR2 SYDVKM.

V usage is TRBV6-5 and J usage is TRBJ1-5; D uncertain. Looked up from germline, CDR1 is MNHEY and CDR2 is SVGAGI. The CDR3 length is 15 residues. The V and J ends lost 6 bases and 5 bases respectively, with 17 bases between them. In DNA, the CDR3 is TGTGCCAGCAGCCCCTTATTCGGGTCTGATCAGCCCCAGCATTTT. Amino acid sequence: CASSPLFGSDQPQHF.

CDR3 in amino acids: CSVEQGMEVHEQYF. CDR3 nucleotides: TGCAGCGTTGAACAGGGGATGGAGGTGCACGAGCAGTACTTC. The gene calls are TRBV29-1 and TRBJ2-7, with D perhaps TRBD1 (6 bases). The germline V gene encodes CDR1 SQVTM and CDR2 ANQGSEA. Trimming cost V 2 bases and J 5 bases, with 16 bases left between them. The CDR3 loop spans 14 amino acids.

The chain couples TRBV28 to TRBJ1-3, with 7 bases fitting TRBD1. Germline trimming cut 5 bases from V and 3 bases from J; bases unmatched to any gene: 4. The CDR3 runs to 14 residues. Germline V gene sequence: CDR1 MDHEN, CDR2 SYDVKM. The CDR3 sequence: CASSPGQIGNTIYF. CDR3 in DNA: TGTGCCAGCAGTCCGGGACAGATTGGAAACACCATATATTTT.

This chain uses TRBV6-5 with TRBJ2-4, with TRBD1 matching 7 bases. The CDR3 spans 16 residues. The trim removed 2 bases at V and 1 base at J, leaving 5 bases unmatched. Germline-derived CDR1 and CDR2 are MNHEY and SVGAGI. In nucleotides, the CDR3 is TGTGCCAGCAGTTACAGAGGGGGCGGCGCCAAAAACATTCAGTACTTC. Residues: CASSYRGGGAKNIQYF.

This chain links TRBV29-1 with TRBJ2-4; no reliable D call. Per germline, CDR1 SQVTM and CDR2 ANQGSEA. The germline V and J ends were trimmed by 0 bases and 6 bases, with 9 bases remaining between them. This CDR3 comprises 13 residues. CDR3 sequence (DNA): TGCAGCGTTGAAGACGAGGCCCGAAACATTCAGTACTTC. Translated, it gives CSVEDEARNIQYF.

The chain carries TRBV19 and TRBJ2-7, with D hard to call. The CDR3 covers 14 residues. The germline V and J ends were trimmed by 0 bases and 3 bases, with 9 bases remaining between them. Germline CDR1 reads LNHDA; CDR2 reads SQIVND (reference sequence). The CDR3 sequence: CASSIDSRDYEQYF. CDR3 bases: TGTGCCAGTAGTATAGATTCACGAGACTACGAGCAGTACTTC.

CDR3 region: CASSPDRSSYNSPLHF. The DNA for the CDR3 is TGTGCCAGCAGCCCGGACAGGAGCTCCTATAATTCACCCCTCCACTTT. The chain employs TRBV5-6 and TRBJ1-6, with TRBD1 matching 7 bases. From germline, CDR1 is SGHDT and CDR2 YYEEEE. Unmatched junction bases numbered 4, after V lost 4 bases and J lost 0 bases. CDR3 length: 16 residues.